The sequence of this T cell receptor beta chain was determined in a study of blood T cell repertoires in COVID-19. TCRdb keeps only in-frame clones here, not all; method: immunoSEQ multiplex PCR. Of roughly 40,000 clones listed, nearly 90% are singletons. The TCR originated in a man aged 50 to 59 with active COVID-19. Sequencing was carried out using peripheral blood.

The CDR3 loop is CASGRSGGSDREKLFF. CDR3 in DNA: TGCGCCAGCGGCCGCTCGGGGGGCTCAGACCGTGAAAAACTGTTTTTT. The V call is TRBV4-1, the J call TRBJ1-4; possible D gene TRBD1, 6 bases. Germline assignment: CDR1 MGHRA and CDR2 YSYEKL. The CDR3 spans 16 residues. With 8 bases removed from V and 7 bases from J, the gap between germline ends came to 23 bases.